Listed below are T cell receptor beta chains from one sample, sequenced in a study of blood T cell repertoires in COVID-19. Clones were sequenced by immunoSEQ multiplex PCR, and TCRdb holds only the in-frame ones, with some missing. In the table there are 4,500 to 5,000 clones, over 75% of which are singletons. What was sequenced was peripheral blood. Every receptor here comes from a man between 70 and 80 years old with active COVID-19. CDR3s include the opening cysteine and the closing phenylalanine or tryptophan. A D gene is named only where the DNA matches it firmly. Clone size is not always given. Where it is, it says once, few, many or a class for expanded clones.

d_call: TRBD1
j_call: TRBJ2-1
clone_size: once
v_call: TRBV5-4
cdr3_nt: TGTGCCAGCAGCCGGACAGGGGTGGATGAGCAGTTCTTC
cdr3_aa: CASSRTGVDEQFF

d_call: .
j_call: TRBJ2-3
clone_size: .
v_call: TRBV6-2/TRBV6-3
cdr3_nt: TGTGCCAGCAGTTACGACAGCCTAAGTGGAGTACGAAATACGCAGTATTTT
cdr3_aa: CASSYDSLSGVRNTQYF

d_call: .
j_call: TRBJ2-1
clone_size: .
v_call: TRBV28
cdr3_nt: TGTGCCAGCAGATCGCAGGGCCTTGGCCCCTACAATGAGCAGTTCTTC
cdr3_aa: CASRSQGLGPYNEQFF

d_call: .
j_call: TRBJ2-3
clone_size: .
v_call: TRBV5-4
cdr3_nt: TGTGCCAGCAGCTTGGGGGTAGCCGTAGATACGCAGTATTTT
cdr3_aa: CASSLGVAVDTQYF

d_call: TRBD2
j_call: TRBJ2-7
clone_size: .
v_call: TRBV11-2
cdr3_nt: TGTGCCAGCAGCCCATTGAGCGGGGGGGCTTCCGAGCAGTACTTC
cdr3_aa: CASSPLSGGASEQYF

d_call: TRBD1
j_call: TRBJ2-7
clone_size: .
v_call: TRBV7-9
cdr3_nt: TGTGCCAGCAGCTCTCTTGGGACAGGGTTCTACGAGCAGTACTTC
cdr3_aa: CASSSLGTGFYEQYF

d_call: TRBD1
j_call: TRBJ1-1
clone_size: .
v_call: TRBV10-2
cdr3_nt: TGCGCCACCCAGGGACAGGGCGGTACTGAAGCTTTCTTT
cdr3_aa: CATQGQGGTEAFF

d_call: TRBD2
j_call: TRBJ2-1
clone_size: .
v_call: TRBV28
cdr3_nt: TGTGCCAGCAGCCCAGGGAGGGATGTGACCTACAATGAGCAGTTCTTC
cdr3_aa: CASSPGRDVTYNEQFF

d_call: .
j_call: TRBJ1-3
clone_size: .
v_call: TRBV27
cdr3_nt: TGTGCCAGCAGTAAAGGCGGGGGGGTACTATCTGGAAACACCATATATTTT
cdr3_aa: CASSKGGGVLSGNTIYF

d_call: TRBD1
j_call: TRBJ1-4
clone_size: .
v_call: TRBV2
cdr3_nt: TGTGCCAGCACCTTGTCGACAGGGGGAAATGAAAAACTGTTTTTT
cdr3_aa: CASTLSTGGNEKLFF

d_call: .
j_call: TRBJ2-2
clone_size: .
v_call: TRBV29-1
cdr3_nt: TGCAGCGTTGTCCTCGTCAACACCGGGGAGCTGTTTTTT
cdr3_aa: CSVVLVNTGELFF

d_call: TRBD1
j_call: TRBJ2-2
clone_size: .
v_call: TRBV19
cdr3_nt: TGTGCCAGTAGTATGAGACAGGGCTACGGGGAGCTGTTTTTT
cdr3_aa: CASSMRQGYGELFF

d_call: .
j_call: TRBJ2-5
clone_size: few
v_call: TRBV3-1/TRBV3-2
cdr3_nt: TGTGCCAGCAGCCAAGATAGACAGACTAGCCAAGAGACCCAGTACTTC
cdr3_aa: CASSQDRQTSQETQYF

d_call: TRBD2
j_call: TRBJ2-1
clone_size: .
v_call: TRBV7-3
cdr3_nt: TGTGCCAGCAGCTTCTCGGTAGCGGGCAATGAGCAGTTCTTC
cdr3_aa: CASSFSVAGNEQFF

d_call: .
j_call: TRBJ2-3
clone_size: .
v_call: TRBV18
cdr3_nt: TGTGCCAGCTCACAGGGGACAGATACGCAGTATTTT
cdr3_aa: CASSQGTDTQYF

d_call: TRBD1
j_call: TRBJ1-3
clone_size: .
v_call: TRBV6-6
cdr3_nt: TGTGCCAGCAGTCCCCCTCACTTCGACAGGGGGCCTGGAAACACCATATATTTT
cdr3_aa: CASSPPHFDRGPGNTIYF

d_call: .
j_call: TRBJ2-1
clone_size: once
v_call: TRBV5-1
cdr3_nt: TGCGCCAGCAGTGAAGGGGGTTCCTACAATGAGCAGTTCTTC
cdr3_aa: CASSEGGSYNEQFF

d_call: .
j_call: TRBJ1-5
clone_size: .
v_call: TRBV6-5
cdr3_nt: TGTGCCAGCAGTACCCAGGGGTTCCAGCCCCAGCATTTT
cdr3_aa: CASSTQGFQPQHF

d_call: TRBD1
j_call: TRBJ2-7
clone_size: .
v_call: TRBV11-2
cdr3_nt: TGTGCCAGCAGCGATCATATCGGGACAGTCAGTGAGCAGTACTTC
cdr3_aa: CASSDHIGTVSEQYF

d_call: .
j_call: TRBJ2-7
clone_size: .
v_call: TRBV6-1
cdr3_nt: TGTGCCAGCAGTGAAGCCTCCTCGGACGAGCAGTACTTC
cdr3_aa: CASSEASSDEQYF

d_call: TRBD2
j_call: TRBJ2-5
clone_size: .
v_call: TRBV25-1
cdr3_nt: TGTGCCAGCAGTGAGGTGGGGGGGCAAGAGACCCAGTACTTC
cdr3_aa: CASSEVGGQETQYF

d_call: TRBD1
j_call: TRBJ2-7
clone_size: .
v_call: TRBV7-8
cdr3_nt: TGTGCCAGCAGCTCGACAGGGACGGGCTACGAGCAGTACTTC
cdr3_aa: CASSSTGTGYEQYF

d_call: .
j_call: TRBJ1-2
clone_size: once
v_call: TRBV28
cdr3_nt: TGTGCCAGCAGTTTATTATCCGGGGGTGGCTACACCTTC
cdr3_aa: CASSLLSGGGYTF

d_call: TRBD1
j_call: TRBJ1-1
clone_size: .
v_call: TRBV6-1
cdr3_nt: TGTGCCAGCAGTGGGTCACAGGGGTCTGGGAACACTGAAGCTTTCTTT
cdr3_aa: CASSGSQGSGNTEAFF

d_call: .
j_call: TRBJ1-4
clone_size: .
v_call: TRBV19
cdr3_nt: TGTGCCAGTAGTCGCACGCGGATTGCAACTAATGAAAAACTGTTTTTT
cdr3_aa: CASSRTRIATNEKLFF

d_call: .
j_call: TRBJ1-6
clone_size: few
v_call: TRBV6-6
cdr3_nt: TGTGCCAGCAGTTACTCGACAGATAATTCACCCCTCCACTTT
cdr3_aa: CASSYSTDNSPLHF

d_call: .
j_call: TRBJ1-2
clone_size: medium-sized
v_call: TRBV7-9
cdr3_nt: TGTGCCAGCAGCTTAGGGTCCGGGTCTGTCGATGGCTACACCTTC
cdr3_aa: CASSLGSGSVDGYTF

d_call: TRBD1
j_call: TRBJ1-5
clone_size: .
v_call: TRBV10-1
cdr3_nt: TGCGCCAGCAGTGGGACAGGGGAAATCCAGCCCCAGCATTTT
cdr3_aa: CASSGTGEIQPQHF

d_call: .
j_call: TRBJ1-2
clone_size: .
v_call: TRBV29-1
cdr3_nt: TGCAGCGGGGGGACGGGTAACTATGGCTACACCTTC
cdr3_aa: CSGGTGNYGYTF

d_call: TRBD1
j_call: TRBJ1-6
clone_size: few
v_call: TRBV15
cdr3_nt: TGTGCCACCAGCAGAGCCGCCGGGACAGGGGGCGAATACCTAATTTCAGCCCTCCACTTT
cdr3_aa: CATSRAAGTGGEYLISALHF

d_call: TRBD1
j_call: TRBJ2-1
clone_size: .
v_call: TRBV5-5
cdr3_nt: TGTGCCAGCAGCCAGACAGGGGGCCTTTTCTACAATGAGCAGTTCTTC
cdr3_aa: CASSQTGGLFYNEQFF

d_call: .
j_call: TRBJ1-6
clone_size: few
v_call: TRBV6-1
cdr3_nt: TGTGCCAGCAGTGAATTGCGCAGGGTCAATTCACCCCTCCACTTT
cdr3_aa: CASSELRRVNSPLHF

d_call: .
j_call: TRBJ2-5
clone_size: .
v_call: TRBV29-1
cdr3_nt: TGCAGCGTTGAGGGGCTAACACCAGGGGAGACCCAGTACTTC
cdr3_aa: CSVEGLTPGETQYF

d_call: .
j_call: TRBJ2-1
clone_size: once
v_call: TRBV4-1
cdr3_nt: TGCGCCAGCAGCCCGGGACTCTGGGGGAATGAGCAGTTCTTC
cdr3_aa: CASSPGLWGNEQFF

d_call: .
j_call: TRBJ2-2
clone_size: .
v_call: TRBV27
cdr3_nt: TGTGCCAGCAGTTTATTTAGAGGGTCCGGGGAGCTGTTTTTT
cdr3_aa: CASSLFRGSGELFF

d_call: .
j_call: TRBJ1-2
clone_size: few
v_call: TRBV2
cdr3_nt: TGTGCCAGCAGTAGACGGGGAGTTTCCTATGGCTACACCTTC
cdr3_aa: CASSRRGVSYGYTF

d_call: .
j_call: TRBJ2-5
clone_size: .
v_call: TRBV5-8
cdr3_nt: TGTGCCAGCAGCTATTCAGGGAGGCTAGCTCAAAAGACCCAGTACTTC
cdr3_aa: CASSYSGRLAQKTQYF

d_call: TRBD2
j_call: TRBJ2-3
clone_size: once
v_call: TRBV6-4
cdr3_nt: TGTGCCAGCAGTGGAGGAGCGGGGGGGCCTGGAGATACGCAGTATTTT
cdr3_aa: CASSGGAGGPGDTQYF

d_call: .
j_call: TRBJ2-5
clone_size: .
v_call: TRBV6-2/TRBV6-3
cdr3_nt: TGTGCCAGCAGCCGCGGACAGCAAGAGACCCAGTACTTC
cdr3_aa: CASSRGQQETQYF

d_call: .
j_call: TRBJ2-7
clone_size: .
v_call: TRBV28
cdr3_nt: TGTGCCAGCAGTTTAATTGGCAGGGGACGAACCTACGAGCAGTACTTC
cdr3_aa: CASSLIGRGRTYEQYF

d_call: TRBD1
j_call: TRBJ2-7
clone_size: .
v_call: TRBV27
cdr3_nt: TGTGCCACCCGGACAGGGAGCTCCTACGAGCAGTACTTC
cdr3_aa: CATRTGSSYEQYF

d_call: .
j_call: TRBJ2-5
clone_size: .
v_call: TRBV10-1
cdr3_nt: TGCGCCAGCAGTGAGACTCTCCAAGAGACCCAGTACTTC
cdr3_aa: CASSETLQETQYF